The 18 T cell receptor beta chains below come from one sample, sequenced in a study of identical twins. Via MiXCR, TCRdb re-called the 5' RACE reads, giving one row per CDR3 protein. The table records 600,000 to 850,000 distinct CDR3 sequences, over 15% of them present only once. These data are also associated with another study on T cells expressing NK-cell markers.

The source material was PBMCs. The receptors were sampled from a woman between 18 and 29 years old in good health.

The J gene is TRBJ2-7, the V gene TRBV14; TRBD1 matches 10 bases. The length of the CDR3 is 12 residues. CDR1 and CDR2 from the germline V gene are SGHDN and FVKESK. The V segment lost 4 bases and the J segment 9 bases; nucleotides outside the gene matches: 3. The CDR3 DNA follows: TGTGCCAGCAGCCGCGGGGACAGGGGGCAGTACTTC. Translating gives CASSRGDRGQYF.

This clonotype was counted ten times or more. Written as DNA, the CDR3 is TGTGCCAGCCTCTCCTCAGTAGGCGGAATTTACAATGAGCAGTTCTTC. Translation: CASLSSVGGIYNEQFF. The chain carries TRBV12-3 or TRBV12-4 and TRBJ2-1, with D unclear. Trimming stripped 8 bases from V and 4 bases from J, with 21 bases between. The CDR3 is 16 amino acids.

The CDR3 loop is CASSLGGREKNTEAFF. CDR3 DNA sequence: TGTGCCAGCAGCTTAGGGGGTAGGGAGAAAAACACTGAAGCTTTCTTT. This rearrangement joins TRBV21-1 to TRBJ1-1; TRBD1 was called by the table and not checked on the DNA. TRBV21-1 is shown as a pseudogene. This CDR3 contains 16 residues.

The sample holds many counts of this clonotype. The chain's CDR3 is CASGLSGTQPQHF. The CDR3, as DNA: TGTGCTAGTGGTTTGTCGGGGACGCAGCCCCAGCATTTT. The chain recombines TRBV12-5 with TRBJ1-5; D is perhaps TRBD1 (5 bases). V lost 2 bases to trimming and J lost 7 bases, with 9 bases between them. The germline V gene encodes CDR1 LGHNT and CDR2 FRNRAP. CDR3 size: 13 residues.

The chain links TRBV27 to TRBJ1-2; TRBD1 matches at 9 bases. The CDR3 runs to 14 residues. J was trimmed by 7 bases and V by 6 bases; bases with no gene match: 9. Per germline, CDR1 MNHEY and CDR2 SMNVEV (reference sequence). The CDR3 sequence is CASRIQQGASGYTF. CDR3 sequence (DNA): TGTGCCAGCAGGATACAACAGGGGGCCTCTGGCTACACCTTC.

This chain links TRBV11-2 with TRBJ2-5, with D uncertain. The length of the CDR3 is 17 residues. The V end was cut by 1 base, the J end by 2 bases, with 17 bases between. Per germline, CDR1 SGHAT and CDR2 FQNNGV. The CDR3 reads CASSLVEQVNIQETQYF. The DNA for the CDR3 is TGTGCCAGCAGCTTAGTTGAACAAGTCAATATACAAGAGACCCAGTACTTC.

CDR3 sequence (DNA): TGTGCCAGCAGTCCAACCGGGACAGTCTCTTACGAGCAGTACTTC. Translating gives CASSPTGTVSYEQYF. The rearrangement uses TRBV27 and TRBJ2-7; the match to TRBD1 covers 7 bases. Unmatched junction bases numbered 11, after V lost 5 bases and J lost 4 bases. Germline V gene sequence: CDR1 MNHEY, CDR2 SMNVEV (reference sequence). The CDR3 is made up of 15 amino acids.

This clonotype showed up just a few times. J is TRBJ1-5 and V is TRBV18; 8 nucleotides agree with TRBD1. The CDR3 consists of 14 residues. The trim removed 4 bases at V and 5 bases at J, leaving 4 bases unmatched. CDR1 and CDR2 from the germline V gene are KGHSH and LQKENI. CDR3 coding DNA: TGTGCCAGCTCACGAGGACAGGGTGATCAGCCCCAGCATTTT. This translates into CASSRGQGDQPQHF.

Only a few counts were recorded for this clonotype. The rearrangement joins TRBV10-3 to TRBJ2-1; D may be TRBD1 (7 bases). This CDR3 spans 13 amino acids. Trimming took off 3 bases at V and 12 bases at J, with 15 bases between the two ends. Germline-derived CDR1 and CDR2 are ENHRY and SYGVKD. The CDR3 here is CAISDFTQGGQFF. CDR3 bases: TGTGCCATCAGTGATTTCACTCAGGGGGGGCAGTTCTTC.

For this clonotype: A clone one base away is much larger, so this may be a read error. Since the CDR3 does not end with the conserved phenylalanine or tryptophan, this likely comes from a read error. The chain recombines TRBV5-1 with TRBJ1-1; tentatively, D is TRBD1 (6 bases). CDR3 length equals 15 residues. Germline CDR1 reads SGHRS; CDR2 reads YFSETQ. The V end lost 6 bases, the J end lost 1 base, and 16 bases lay between the germline ends. The CDR3 DNA reads as TGCGCCAGCAACTTCATCGGACAGCGGAACACTGAAGCTTTCTTA. It specifies CASNFIGQRNTEAFL.

The rearrangement joins TRBV18 to TRBJ1-3; the D is unclear. V was trimmed by 8 bases and J by 4 bases, leaving 12 bases between them. The CDR3 has 13 amino acids. Germline V lookup: CDR1 KGHSH, CDR2 LQKENI. The DNA for the CDR3 is TGTGCCAGCCCATCCTCAACCGGAAACACCATATATTTT. Translation gives CASPSSTGNTIYF.

V is TRBV7-9 and J is TRBJ2-5; maybe TRBD2 (6 bases). Germline assignment: CDR1 SEHNR and CDR2 FQNEAQ (reference sequence). The CDR3 sequence is 16 residues long. V lost 0 bases, J lost 4 bases, and 15 bases lay in between. The CDR3: CASSLAGAGIGETQYF. CDR3 DNA sequence: TGTGCCAGCAGCTTAGCTGGTGCGGGAATTGGAGAGACCCAGTACTTC. Full variable domain (outside the CDR3, taken from reference TRBV7-9 and TRBJ2-5): DTGVSQNPRHKITKRGQNVTFRCDPISEHNRLYWYRQTLGQGPEFLTYFQNEAQLEKSRLLSDRFSAERPKGSFSTLEIQRTEQGDSAMYLCASSLAGAGIGETQYFGPGTRLLVL.

The chain carries TRBV2 and TRBJ1-5; D gene ambiguous. From germline, CDR1 is SNHLY and CDR2 FYNNEI. V lost 4 bases and J lost 4, with 5 bases in between. The length of the CDR3 is 12 residues. In DNA form, the CDR3 reads TGTGCCAGCAGTGCCCTAAATCAGCCCCAGCATTTT. This codes for CASSALNQPQHF.

CDR3 sequence reads: CASAKQEAEQFF. The CDR3, as DNA: TGTGCTAGTGCCAAACAGGAGGCCGAGCAGTTCTTC. The chain uses TRBV12-5 and TRBJ2-1; D may match TRBD1 or TRBD2 (5 bases each). V shed 7 bases and J shed 10 bases, with 14 bases lying between them. The CDR3 has 12 residues. Germline V gene lookup returns CDR1 LGHNT and CDR2 FRNRAP.

This clonotype was observed many times. This may stem from a read error, because a much larger clone lies one nucleotide away. The gene calls are TRBV9 and TRBJ1-1; D is perhaps TRBD1 (5 bases). Between the trimmed V and J ends, which lost 1 base and 4 bases, there was a span of 8 bases. CDR1 and CDR2 (germline): SGDLS, YYNGEE. CDR3 size: 13 residues. DNA for the CDR3: TGTGCCAGCAGCGTAACGGGGGGCACTGAAGCTTTCTTT. Its protein is CASSVTGGTEAFF.

The chain employs TRBV12-3 or TRBV12-4 and TRBJ1-2; D remains ambiguous. V lost 5 bases to trimming and J lost 8 bases, with 21 bases between them. The CDR3 is 15 residues long. CDR3 DNA: TGTGCCAGCAGTCCCTCTGACAAGCCTCGAGTAGGCTACACCTTC. Translation gives CASSPSDKPRVGYTF.

This clonotype was found a few times. J is TRBJ2-1 and V is TRBV7-2, with D maybe TRBD1 (6 bases). Germline CDR1 SGHTA, CDR2 FQGNSA. This CDR3 comprises 14 residues. V shed 1 base and J shed 6 bases, with 10 bases lying between them. The CDR3 DNA reads TGTGCCAGCAGCTTAGGGGGGACACGCAATGAGCAGTTCTTC. It yields the protein CASSLGGTRNEQFF.

This clonotype was recorded many times. The chain links TRBV29-1 to TRBJ1-5; no clear D gene. The germline V and J ends were trimmed by 4 bases and 4 bases, with 8 bases remaining between them. In germline, CDR1 is SQVTM, CDR2 ANQGSEA. The CDR3 is 12 residues long. DNA of the CDR3: TGCAGCGTTGGTCAGGTGAATCAGCCCCAGCATTTT. It yields the protein CSVGQVNQPQHF.